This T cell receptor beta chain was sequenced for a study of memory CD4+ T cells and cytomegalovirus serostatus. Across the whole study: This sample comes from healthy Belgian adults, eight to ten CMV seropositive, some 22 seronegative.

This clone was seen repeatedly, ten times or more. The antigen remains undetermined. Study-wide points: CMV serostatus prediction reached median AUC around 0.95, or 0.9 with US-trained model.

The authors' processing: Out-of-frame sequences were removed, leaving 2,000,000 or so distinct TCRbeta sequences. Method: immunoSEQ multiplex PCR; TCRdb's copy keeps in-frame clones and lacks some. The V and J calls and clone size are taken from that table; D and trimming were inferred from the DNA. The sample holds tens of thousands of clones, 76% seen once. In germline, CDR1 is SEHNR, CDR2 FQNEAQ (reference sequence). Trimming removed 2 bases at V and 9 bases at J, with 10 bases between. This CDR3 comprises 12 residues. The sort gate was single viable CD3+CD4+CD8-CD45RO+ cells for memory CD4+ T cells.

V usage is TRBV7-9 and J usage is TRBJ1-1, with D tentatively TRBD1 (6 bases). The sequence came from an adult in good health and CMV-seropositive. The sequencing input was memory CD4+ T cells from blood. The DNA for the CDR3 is TGTGCCAGCAGCTTAAAGGGACATAAAGCTTTCTTT. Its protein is CASSLKGHKAFF.